Below are 8 T cell receptor beta chains sequenced from a single sample in a study of T cell clonality in common variable immunodeficiency. Study observations and caveats: Fewer deletions and N-nucleotide insertions were reportedly seen in common variable immunodeficiency TCR beta sequences.

TCRdb's copy holds only in-frame clones and misses some; the assay was immunoSEQ multiplex PCR. The data show about 33,000 clones, with none appearing a single time. These TCRs are of unknown antigen specificity. The sample was peripheral blood mononuclear cells. Every receptor here comes from a human donor with common variable immunodeficiency.

This clone was observed many times. The CDR3 end is not reached by the read, which stops 3 residues before it; the germline J gene fills it in. The chain recombines TRBV5-5 with TRBJ2-1; 7 bases map to TRBD2. With 1 base clipped from V and 4 bases from J, the junction kept 5 bases outside the gene matches. CDR3 length: 15 amino acids. Per germline, CDR1 SGHKS and CDR2 YYEKEE (reference sequence). The CDR3 is CASSLYRAGYNEQFF. The CDR3 DNA, read in part, is TGTGCCAGCAGCTTGTATCGAGCGGGGTACAATGAG.

This clone is categorized as medium-sized. The read ends 3 residues early relative to the CDR3; the germline J gene fills the gap. The gene calls are TRBV2 and TRBJ2-7, with 11 positions matching TRBD2. V gave up 5 bases and J gave up 4 bases; unmatched junction bases: 10. The CDR3 covers 16 residues. Germline values: CDR1 SNHLY, CDR2 FYNNEI. CDR3: CASSRGIAGGYYEQYF. The covered CDR3 bases are TGTGCCAGCAGTCGAGGAATAGCGGGGGGGTATTACGAG.

This clone was recorded a few times. The read falls 3 residues short of the CDR3 end, and the missing part is taken from the germline J gene. The chain recombines TRBV7-2 with TRBJ2-7; the D is unclear. The CDR3 is 13 residues long. The V end was cut by 1 base, the J end by 3 bases, with 7 bases between. The germline V gene encodes CDR1 SGHTA and CDR2 FQGNSA. Here the CDR3 reads CASSLELLYEQYF. CDR3 DNA (partial): TGTGCCAGCAGCTTAGAACTCCTCTACGAG.

This clone was found many times. The read falls 3 residues short of the CDR3 end, and the missing part is taken from the germline J gene. The genes are TRBV2 and TRBJ2-7; TRBD1 might be the D (5 bases). Trimming removed 4 bases at V and 5 bases at J, with 15 bases between. The V gene's germline CDR1 is SNHLY and CDR2 FYNNEI. This CDR3 spans 14 amino acids. The CDR3 loop reads CASSALHQGDEQYF. The CDR3 DNA, read in part, is TGTGCCAGCAGTGCACTCCACCAGGGCGACGAG.

This clone was observed at least ten times. Coverage ceases 3 residues before the CDR3 finishes, and the germline J gene fills in the end. The gene calls are TRBV7-2 and TRBJ2-5; 15 bases align to TRBD2. The CDR3 loop spans 15 amino acids. Germline CDR1 SGHTA, CDR2 FQGNSA. J gave up 3 bases and V 5 bases, and 1 base lay outside the gene matches. The CDR3 bases that were read are TGTGCCAGCAGCCGGACTAGCGGGGGGGAAGAGACC. It codes for CASSRTSGGEET. The entire CDR3 is CASSRTSGGEETQYF.

Notes on this clone: The read terminates 3 residues before the CDR3 end, so the remaining end is supplied by the germline J gene. This chain joins TRBV19 and TRBJ2-3; 7 positions agree with TRBD2. With V trimmed by 3 bases and J by 0 bases, 15 bases remained unmatched. The CDR3 is 19 residues long. The V gene's germline CDR1 is LNHDA and CDR2 SQIVND (reference sequence). The CDR3 loop reads CASSIGRGEEPYSTDTQYF. The CDR3 DNA, read in part, is TGTGCCAGTAGTATTGGGAGGGGTGAGGAGCCGTATAGCACAGATACG. Using reference TRBV19 and TRBJ2-3 for the parts outside the CDR3, the full variable domain is DGGITQSPKYLFRKEGQNVTLSCEQNLNHDAMYWYRQDPGQGLRLIYYSQIVNDFQKGDIAEGYSVSREKKESFPLTVTSAQKNPTAFYLCASSIGRGEEPYSTDTQYFGPGTRLTVL.

This clone was counted ten times or more. The CDR3 protein is CASSYSRQRVDTQYF. The DNA read from the CDR3 is TGTGCCAGCAGTTACTCGAGGCAAAGGGTTGATACG. V and J are TRBV6-2 or TRBV6-3 and TRBJ2-3; D unclear. The read stops 3 residues short of the end of the CDR3; the missing end is completed from the germline J gene. Looked up from germline, CDR1 is MNHEY and CDR2 is SVGEGT. Trimming stripped 0 bases from V and 6 bases from J, with 13 bases between. This CDR3 spans 15 amino acids.

This clone was counted many times. The sequenced fragment ends 3 residues before the CDR3 boundary, so the rest is inferred from the germline J gene. The V call is TRBV18, the J call TRBJ2-2; D unclear. V gave up 9 bases and J gave up 7 bases, with 12 bases separating them. The CDR3 runs to 12 residues. Germline V lookup: CDR1 KGHSH, CDR2 LQKENI. CDR3 sequence: CASSHRGGELFF. The CDR3 DNA, read in part, is TGTGCCAGTTCCCACCGCGGCGGGGAG.